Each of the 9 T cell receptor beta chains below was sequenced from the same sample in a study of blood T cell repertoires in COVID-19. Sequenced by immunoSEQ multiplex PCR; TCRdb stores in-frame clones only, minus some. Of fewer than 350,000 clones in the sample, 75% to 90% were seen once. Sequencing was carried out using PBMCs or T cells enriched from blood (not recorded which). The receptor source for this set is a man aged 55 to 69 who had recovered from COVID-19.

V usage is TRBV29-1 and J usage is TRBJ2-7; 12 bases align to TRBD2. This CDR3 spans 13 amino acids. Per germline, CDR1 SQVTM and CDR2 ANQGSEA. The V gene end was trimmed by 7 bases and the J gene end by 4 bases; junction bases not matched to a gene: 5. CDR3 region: CSATTSGRYEQYF. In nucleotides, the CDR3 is TGCAGCGCCACGACTAGCGGGAGATACGAGCAGTACTTC.

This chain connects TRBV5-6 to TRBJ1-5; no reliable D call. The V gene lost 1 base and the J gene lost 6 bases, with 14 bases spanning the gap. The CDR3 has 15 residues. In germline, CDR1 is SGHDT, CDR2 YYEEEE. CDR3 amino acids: CASSLSLTVGQPQHF. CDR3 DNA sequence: TGTGCCAGCAGCTTGTCCCTCACAGTTGGTCAGCCCCAGCATTTT.

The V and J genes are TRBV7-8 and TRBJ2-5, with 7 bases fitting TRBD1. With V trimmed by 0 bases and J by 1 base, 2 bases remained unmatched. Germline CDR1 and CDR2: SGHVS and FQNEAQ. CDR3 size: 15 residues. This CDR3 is CASSLAGQTQETQYF. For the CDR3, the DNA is TGTGCCAGCAGCTTAGCGGGACAGACCCAAGAGACCCAGTACTTC.

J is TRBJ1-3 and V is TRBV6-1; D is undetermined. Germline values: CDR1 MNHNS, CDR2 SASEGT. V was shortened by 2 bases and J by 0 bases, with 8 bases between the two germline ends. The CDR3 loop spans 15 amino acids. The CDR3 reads CASSELSRSGNTIYF. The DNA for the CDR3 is TGTGCCAGCAGTGAATTATCCCGCTCTGGAAACACCATATATTTT.

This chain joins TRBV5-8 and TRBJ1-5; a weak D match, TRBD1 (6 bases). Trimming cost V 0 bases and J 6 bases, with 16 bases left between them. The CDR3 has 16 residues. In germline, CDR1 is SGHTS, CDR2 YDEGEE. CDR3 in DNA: TGTGCCAGCAGCTTGGGAACAGGGAGGGTCGCTCAGCCCCAGCATTTT. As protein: CASSLGTGRVAQPQHF.

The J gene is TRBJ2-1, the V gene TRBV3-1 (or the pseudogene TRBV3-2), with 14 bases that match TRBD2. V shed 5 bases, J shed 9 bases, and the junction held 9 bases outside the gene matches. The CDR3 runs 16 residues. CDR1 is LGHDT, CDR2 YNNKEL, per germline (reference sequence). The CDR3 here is CASSSGTSGSSIEQFF. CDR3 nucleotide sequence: TGTGCCAGCAGCTCTGGGACTAGCGGGAGTAGTATTGAGCAGTTCTTC.

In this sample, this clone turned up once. In DNA form, the CDR3 reads TGTGCCAGCAGCTTACAGGGATTAAATGAAAAACTGTTTTTT. Amino acids: CASSLQGLNEKLFF. This sequence joins TRBV7-2 and TRBJ1-4, with D maybe TRBD1 (5 bases). In germline, CDR1 is SGHTA, CDR2 FQGNSA. This CDR3 region has 14 residues. Trimming left V 2 bases short and J 5 bases short, with 9 bases between.

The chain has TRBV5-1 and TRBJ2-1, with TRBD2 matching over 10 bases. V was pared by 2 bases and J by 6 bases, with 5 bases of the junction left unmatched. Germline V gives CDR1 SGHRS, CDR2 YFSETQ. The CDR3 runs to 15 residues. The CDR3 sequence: CASSFLAGVGNEQFF. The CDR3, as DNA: TGCGCCAGCAGCTTTCTAGCGGGAGTGGGCAATGAGCAGTTCTTC.

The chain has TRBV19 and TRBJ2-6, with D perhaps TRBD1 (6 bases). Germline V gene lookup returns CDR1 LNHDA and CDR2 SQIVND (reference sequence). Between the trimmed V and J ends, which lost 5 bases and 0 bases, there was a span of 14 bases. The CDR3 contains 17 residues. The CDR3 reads CASSLTGGGSGANVLTF. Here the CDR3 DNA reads TGTGCCAGTAGTTTGACAGGAGGTGGCTCTGGGGCCAACGTCCTGACTTTC.